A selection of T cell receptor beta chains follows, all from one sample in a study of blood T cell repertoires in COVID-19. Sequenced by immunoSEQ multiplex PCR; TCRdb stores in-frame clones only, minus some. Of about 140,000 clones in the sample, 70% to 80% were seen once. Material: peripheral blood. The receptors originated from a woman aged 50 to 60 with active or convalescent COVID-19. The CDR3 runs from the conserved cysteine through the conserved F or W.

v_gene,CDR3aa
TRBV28,CASSPTGNSYGYTF
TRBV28,CASRPTGANYGYTF
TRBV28,CASRLAIDEQFF
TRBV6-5,CAIRRTGNYGYTF
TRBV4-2,CASSQDGTGVSPLHF
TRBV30,CAWSFGGGNTGELFF
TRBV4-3,CASSQVFGTGNTEAFF
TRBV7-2,CASSPPKTSGGAYEQYF
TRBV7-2,CASSLRLQGGQYNEQFF
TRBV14,CASSHNADSTDTQYF
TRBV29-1,CSVRTGGMTEAFF
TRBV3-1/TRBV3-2,CASSQGYERRYEQYF